The 16 T cell receptor beta chains in this list originate from one sample, sequenced in a study of shared clonotypes between healthy human individuals. Profiled with immunoSEQ multiplex PCR; TCRdb holds only in-frame clones, not every one. The sample includes about 2.4 million clones, more than 90% of them seen just once. The sequenced material came from naive CD4+ T cells sorted from blood. Subset specified: CD45RA+ positively selected. The receptor source for this set is a young man in good health.

With respect to this clone: This specimen includes other DNA sequences encoding the same CDR3. The chain combines TRBV7-2 with TRBJ2-3; D is ambiguous. Looked up from germline, CDR1 is SGHTA and CDR2 is FQGNSA. The ends were cut back, 5 bases at V and 6 bases at J, with 9 bases in the middle. The CDR3 spans 12 residues. CDR3: CASSGLADTQYF. The CDR3 nucleotides read TGTGCCAGCAGCGGGTTGGCGGATACGCAGTATTTT.

V and J are TRBV6-5 and TRBJ2-5, with 9 bases fitting TRBD2. This CDR3 has 15 amino acids. The V gene end was trimmed by 7 bases and the J gene end by 5 bases; junction bases not matched to a gene: 11. Germline CDR1 is MNHEY and CDR2 is SVGAGI. The CDR3 DNA follows: TGTGCCAGCACCAGGCGGCTAGCGGGGATGGAGACCCAGTACTTC. It codes for CASTRRLAGMETQYF.

This chain links TRBV19 with TRBJ2-7, with 10 bases lining up with TRBD1. The CDR3 is 15 amino acids. Germline assignment: CDR1 LNHDA and CDR2 SQIVND (reference sequence). Unmatched junction bases numbered 3, after V lost 4 bases and J lost 0 bases. The CDR3 spells CASSTGTGASYEQYF. The CDR3 DNA sequence: TGTGCCAGTAGTACCGGGACAGGGGCCTCCTACGAGCAGTACTTC.

The V and J genes are TRBV9 and TRBJ1-3, with a tentative D call TRBD1 (6 bases). V lost 3 bases, J lost 0 bases, and 10 bases lay in between. Looked up from germline, CDR1 is SGDLS and CDR2 is YYNGEE. This CDR3 comprises 15 residues. The CDR3 sequence: CASSATGVSGNTIYF. The DNA of the CDR3 is TGTGCCAGCAGCGCGACAGGTGTCTCTGGAAACACCATATATTTT.

This chain's CDR3 is CASTQGRLGGEQYF. CDR3 in DNA: TGTGCCAGTACCCAGGGCCGCCTTGGGGGCGAGCAGTACTTC. The chain carries TRBV19 and TRBJ2-7; the D gene could be TRBD1 or TRBD2 (5 bases each). There are 14 residues in the CDR3. V lost 7 bases and J lost 6, with 19 bases in between. Germline values: CDR1 LNHDA, CDR2 SQIVND (reference sequence).

The rearrangement uses TRBV10-3 and TRBJ2-7; 10 nucleotides match TRBD2. V lost 8 bases to trimming and J lost 2 bases; unmatched junction nucleotides: 6. CDR1 is ENHRY and CDR2 is SYGVKD in the germline V gene. The CDR3 consists of 14 residues. CDR3 residues: CAIQGLAGAYEQYF. In DNA form, the CDR3 reads TGTGCCATCCAGGGGCTAGCGGGAGCCTACGAGCAGTACTTC.

This clone showed up just once. V and J are TRBV27 and TRBJ1-4, with no clear D. The CDR3 sequence is 16 residues long. Germline CDR1 is MNHEY and CDR2 is SMNVEV (reference sequence). Trimming cost V 2 bases and J 6 bases, with 16 bases left between them. The CDR3 protein is CASSLASAEPDEKLFF. For the CDR3, the DNA is TGTGCCAGCAGTTTAGCTTCCGCCGAGCCCGATGAAAAACTGTTTTTT.

Only a few counts were recorded for this clone. V usage is TRBV6-6 and J usage is TRBJ1-4; unclear D gene. V lost 6 bases and J lost 7, with 18 bases in between. This CDR3 is 15 amino acids long. Germline values: CDR1 MNHNY, CDR2 SVGAGI (reference sequence). The CDR3 nucleotides are TGTGCCAGCAGACCCTCTCTTCAAAGGAGTGAAAAACTGTTTTTT. Residues: CASRPSLQRSEKLFF.

J is TRBJ2-7 and V is TRBV18; 7 bases agree with TRBD1. The J segment lost 4 bases and the V segment lost 2 bases, leaving 2 bases of the junction unmatched. Germline V gene lookup returns CDR1 KGHSH and CDR2 LQKENI. CDR3 size: 13 residues. CDR3 amino acids: CASSPIQGYEQYF. CDR3 nucleotide sequence: TGTGCCAGCTCACCAATACAGGGGTACGAGCAGTACTTC.

The rearrangement joins TRBV19 to TRBJ1-1; D gene ambiguous. Germline assignment: CDR1 LNHDA and CDR2 SQIVND (reference sequence). The CDR3 contains 12 residues. The ends were cut back, 3 bases at V and 6 bases at J, with 8 bases in the middle. This CDR3 reads CASSMGSAEAFF. The CDR3 nucleotides are TGTGCCAGTAGTATGGGATCGGCTGAAGCTTTCTTT.

This chain joins TRBV30 and TRBJ2-7; D is perhaps TRBD1 (6 bases). Trimming cost V 8 bases and J 4 bases, with 15 bases left between them. CDR1 is GTSNPN and CDR2 is SVGIG in the germline V gene (reference sequence). The CDR3 contains 12 residues. The DNA for the CDR3 is TGTGCCCTCAGGGGCCACTCTTACGAGCAGTACTTC. Translated: CALRGHSYEQYF.

Here the CDR3 DNA reads TGCGCCAGCAGCGGAGGGATCCGGGACAGGGCGCAGTTATTCGTCACAGATACGCAGTATTTT. It codes for CASSGGIRDRAQLFVTDTQYF. The genes are TRBV5-1 and TRBJ2-3; 9 bases align to TRBD1. The trim removed 4 bases at V and 2 bases at J, leaving 23 bases unmatched. The CDR3 has 21 residues. Germline V gene data show CDR1 as SGHRS and CDR2 as YFSETQ.

This sequence joins TRBV9 and TRBJ1-1, with D possibly matching TRBD1 (6 bases). This CDR3 has 15 residues. V dropped 3 bases and J dropped 0 bases, with 12 bases sitting between them. Germline CDR1 reads SGDLS; CDR2 reads YYNGEE. CDR3 residues: CASSATGIMNTEAFF. DNA of the CDR3: TGTGCCAGCAGCGCCACAGGGATCATGAACACTGAAGCTTTCTTT. Filled out from reference TRBV9 and TRBJ1-1, the complete variable domain reads DSGVTQTPKHLITATGQRVTLRCSPRSGDLSVYWYQQSLDQGLQFLIQYYNGEERAKGNILERFSAQQFPDLHSELNLSSLELGDSALYFCASSATGIMNTEAFFGQGTRLTVV.

The chain is built from TRBV4-2 and TRBJ1-5; D is undetermined. This CDR3 spans 16 amino acids. V lost 1 base to trimming and J lost 1 base, with 11 bases between them. Germline-derived CDR1 and CDR2 are LGHNA and YNFKEQ. The CDR3 reads CASSQVGTRSNQPQHF. The CDR3 bases are TGTGCCAGCAGCCAAGTAGGTACTAGGAGCAATCAGCCCCAGCATTTT.

The rearrangement uses TRBV5-4 and TRBJ2-7; TRBD2 might be the D (6 bases). Germline CDR1 reads SGHNT; CDR2 reads YYREEE (reference sequence). The CDR3 spans 13 residues. The V and J ends lost 1 base and 7 bases respectively, with 12 bases between them. CDR3 amino acids: CASSLLLGREQYF. CDR3 coding DNA: TGTGCCAGCAGCTTGCTTTTGGGGAGGGAGCAGTACTTC.

This clone appeared a few times. V and J are TRBV5-1 and TRBJ1-1; D not certain. Trimming took 2 bases from V and 2 from J, leaving 10 bases between them. The CDR3 consists of 14 residues. Germline CDR1 reads SGHRS; CDR2 reads YFSETQ. CDR3 region: CASSFTRGNTEAFF. The CDR3 region has the DNA TGCGCCAGCAGCTTTACTCGAGGAAACACTGAAGCTTTCTTT.